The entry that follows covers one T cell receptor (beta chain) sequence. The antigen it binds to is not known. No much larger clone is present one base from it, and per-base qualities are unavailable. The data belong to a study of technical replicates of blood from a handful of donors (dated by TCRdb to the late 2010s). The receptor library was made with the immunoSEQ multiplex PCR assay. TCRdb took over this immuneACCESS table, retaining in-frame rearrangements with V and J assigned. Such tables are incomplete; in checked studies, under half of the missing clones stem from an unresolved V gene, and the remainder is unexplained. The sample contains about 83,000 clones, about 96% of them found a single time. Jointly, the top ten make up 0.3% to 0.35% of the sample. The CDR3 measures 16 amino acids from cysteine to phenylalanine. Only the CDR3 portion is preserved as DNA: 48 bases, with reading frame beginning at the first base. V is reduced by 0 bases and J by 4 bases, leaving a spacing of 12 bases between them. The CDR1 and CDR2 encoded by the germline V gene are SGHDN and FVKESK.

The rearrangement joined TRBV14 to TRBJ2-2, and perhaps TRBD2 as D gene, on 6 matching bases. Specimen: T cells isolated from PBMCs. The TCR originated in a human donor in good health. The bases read TGTGCCAGCAGCCAAGATCCGGAGGGGCCCACCGGGGAGCTGTTTTTT. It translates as CASSQDPEGPTGELFF.